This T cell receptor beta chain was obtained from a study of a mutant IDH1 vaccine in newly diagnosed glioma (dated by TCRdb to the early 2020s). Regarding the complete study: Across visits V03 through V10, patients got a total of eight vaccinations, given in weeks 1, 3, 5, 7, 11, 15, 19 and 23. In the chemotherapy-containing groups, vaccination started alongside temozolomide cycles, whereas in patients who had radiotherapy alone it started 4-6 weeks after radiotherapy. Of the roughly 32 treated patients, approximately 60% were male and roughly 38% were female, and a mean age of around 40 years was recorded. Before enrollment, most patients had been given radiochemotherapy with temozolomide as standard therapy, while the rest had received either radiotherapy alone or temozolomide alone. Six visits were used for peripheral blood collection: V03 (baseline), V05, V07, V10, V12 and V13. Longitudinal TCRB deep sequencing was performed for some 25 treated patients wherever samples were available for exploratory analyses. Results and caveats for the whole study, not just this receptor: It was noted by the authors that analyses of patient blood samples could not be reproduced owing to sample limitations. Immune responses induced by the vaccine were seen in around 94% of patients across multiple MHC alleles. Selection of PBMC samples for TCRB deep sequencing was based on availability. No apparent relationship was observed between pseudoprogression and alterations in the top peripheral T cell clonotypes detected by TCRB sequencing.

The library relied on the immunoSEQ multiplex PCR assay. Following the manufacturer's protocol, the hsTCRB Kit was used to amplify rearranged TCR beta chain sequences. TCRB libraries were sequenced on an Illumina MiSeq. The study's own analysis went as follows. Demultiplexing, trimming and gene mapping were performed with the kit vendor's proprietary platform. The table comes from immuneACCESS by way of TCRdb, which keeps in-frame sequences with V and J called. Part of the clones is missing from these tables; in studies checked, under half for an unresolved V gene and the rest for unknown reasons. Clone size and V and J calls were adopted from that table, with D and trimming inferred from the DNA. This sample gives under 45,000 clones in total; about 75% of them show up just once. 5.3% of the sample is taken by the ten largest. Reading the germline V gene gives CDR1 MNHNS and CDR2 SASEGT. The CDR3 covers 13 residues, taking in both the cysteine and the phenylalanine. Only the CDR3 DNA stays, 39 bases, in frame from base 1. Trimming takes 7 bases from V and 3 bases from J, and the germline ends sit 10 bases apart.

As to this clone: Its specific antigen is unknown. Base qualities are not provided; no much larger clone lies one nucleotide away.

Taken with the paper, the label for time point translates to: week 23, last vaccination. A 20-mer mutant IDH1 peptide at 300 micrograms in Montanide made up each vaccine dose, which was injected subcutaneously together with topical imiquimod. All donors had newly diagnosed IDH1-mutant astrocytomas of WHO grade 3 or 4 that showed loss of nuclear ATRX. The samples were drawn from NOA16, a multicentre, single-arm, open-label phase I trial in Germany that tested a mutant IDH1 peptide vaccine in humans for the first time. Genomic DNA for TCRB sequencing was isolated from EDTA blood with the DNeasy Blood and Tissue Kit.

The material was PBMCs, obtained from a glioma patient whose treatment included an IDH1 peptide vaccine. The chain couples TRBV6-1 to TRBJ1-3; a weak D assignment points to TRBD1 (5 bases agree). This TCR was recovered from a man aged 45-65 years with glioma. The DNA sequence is TGTGCCAGCATGGGGGAGGGTGGAAACACCATATATTTT. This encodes CASMGEGGNTIYF.